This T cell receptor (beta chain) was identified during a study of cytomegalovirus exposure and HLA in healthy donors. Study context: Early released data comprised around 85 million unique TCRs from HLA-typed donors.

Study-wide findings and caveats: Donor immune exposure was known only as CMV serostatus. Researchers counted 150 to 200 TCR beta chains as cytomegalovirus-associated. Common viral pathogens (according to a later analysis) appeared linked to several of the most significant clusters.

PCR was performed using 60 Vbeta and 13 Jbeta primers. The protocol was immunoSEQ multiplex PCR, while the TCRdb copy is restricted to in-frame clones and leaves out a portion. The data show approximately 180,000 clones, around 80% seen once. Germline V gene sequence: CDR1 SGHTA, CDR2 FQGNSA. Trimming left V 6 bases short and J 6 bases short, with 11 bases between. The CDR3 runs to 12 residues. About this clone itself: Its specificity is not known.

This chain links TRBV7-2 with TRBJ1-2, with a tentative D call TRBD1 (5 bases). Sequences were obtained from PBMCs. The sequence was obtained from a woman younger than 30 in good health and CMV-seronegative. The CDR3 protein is CASSPGWDGYTF. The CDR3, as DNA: TGTGCCAGCAGTCCAGGGTGGGATGGCTACACCTTC.